This TCR beta chain was sequenced for a study of metastatic and nonmetastatic thyroid tumors. Whole-study context: Across peripheral blood and tumor or nodule tissue samples taken from malignant and benign thyroid patients, the repertoires were compared with one another.

This clone was seen many times. Antigen unknown. The CDR3 covers 17 residues. CDR1 is MGHDK, CDR2 SYGVNS, per germline. The ends were cut back, 6 bases at V and 4 bases at J, with 23 bases in the middle. Original handling: Clinicopathological groups differed in CDR3, with these differences serving to build a distant-metastasis classifier for papillary thyroid cancer. TCRdb reprocessed the PCR reads using MiXCR. None of the V and J calls come from the authors' own analysis; TCRdb made them. The table includes about 40,000 clones, over 9.5% detected once. Study-level results: TCR beta diversity was reportedly significantly higher in malignant thyroid tumors than benign nodules, in blood and tumor.

Until they underwent thyroid surgery, no patient had received any treatment. Sequenced sample: blood. The rearrangement uses TRBV25-1 and TRBJ2-3, with a possible D match to TRBD2 (5 bases). This TCR was recovered from a female donor with papillary thyroid cancer or a benign thyroid nodule (not recorded which). Some clones in this sample may be carry-over from other donors' samples. The CDR3 reads CASSRELARTVADTQYF. The CDR3 DNA reads TGTGCCAGCAGCCGAGAATTAGCGAGGACTGTTGCAGATACGCAGTATTTT.